This TCR beta chain is from a study of blood T cell repertoires in COVID-19. The wider study: The study drew acute and convalescent COVID-19 samples from the United States, Italy and Spain. Sources were T cells, B-cell-depleted T cells, or PBMCs; the material itself was cDNA or gDNA.

With 4 bases removed from V and 2 bases from J, the gap between germline ends came to 10 bases. This CDR3 is built from 14 residues. Per germline, CDR1 KGHDR and CDR2 SFDVKD. This clone turned up a few times. Study processing details: Quantification of nucleated cells was approximated via reference gene primer amplification. Here immunoSEQ multiplex PCR was the method, and the copy in TCRdb shows in-frame clones only, minus some. D and trimming come from the DNA, and the V and J calls and clone size come from that table. The sample comprises about 130,000 clones, approximately 74% of which are singletons, and 5.5% rests with the top ten.

The sequence came from a man between 60 and 70 years old with acute or convalescent COVID-19. The sequenced material came from peripheral blood. The genes are TRBV24-1 and TRBJ1-2; the D gene is possibly TRBD1 (6 bases). The CDR3 bases are TGTGCCACCAGTGACATGACAGGAAACTATGGCTACACCTTC. It translates to CATSDMTGNYGYTF.